This T cell receptor beta chain came from a study of T cells in Graves' hyperthyroidism and ophthalmopathy. Study observations and caveats: Patients with ophthalmopathy were separated from those with stable hyperthyroidism by a 13 V-J model. Progression to ophthalmopathy was predicted a median of about 6.6 months early. The blood repertoire included most of the expanded thyroid clonotypes above 0.001.

From germline, CDR1 is SEHNR and CDR2 FQNEAQ (reference sequence). This CDR3 contains 15 residues. V gave up 5 bases and J gave up 8 bases; unmatched junction bases: 6. Those patients with uncontrolled infection, other autoimmune disease, pregnancy or lactation were excluded. There were TCR beta CDR3 regions amplified from RNA transcripts. First-round RT-PCR of the TCR CDR3 relied on the HTBI primer set. TCRdb processed the multiplex PCR reads anew with MiXCR; each CDR3 protein has one entry. The data contain over 650,000 distinct CDR3 sequences, roughly 46% of them singletons. This clonotype has a handful of counts. What it recognizes is unknown.

V is TRBV7-9 and J is TRBJ1-6, with TRBD1 identical over 10 bases. Sequenced input: peripheral blood or thyroid tissue (not recorded which). The sequence was obtained from an adult man with Graves' disease, either hyperthyroidism or ophthalmopathy (not recorded which). The CDR3 loop reads CASSPGTGEYSPLHF. For the CDR3, the DNA is TGTGCCAGCAGCCCCGGGACAGGGGAGTATTCACCCCTCCACTTT.